This T cell receptor beta chain is from a study of T cells in Graves' hyperthyroidism and ophthalmopathy. Whole-study results and caveats: Most thyroid clonotypes that were expanded above 0.001 also turned up in blood.

The investigators amplified TCR beta CDR3 regions from RNA transcripts. The HTBI primer set was used in a first-round RT-PCR of the TCR CDR3. MiXCR, applied by TCRdb to the multiplex PCR reads, yields one record per CDR3 protein. The table lists more than 500,000 distinct CDR3 sequences, about 15% of them singletons, with roughly 4.5% in the top ten. Patients with ophthalmopathy all had a Clinical Activity Score of at least 3, a NOSPECS grade of at least 4 and duration under 3 months. With 3 bases removed from V and 8 bases from J, the gap between germline ends came to 16 bases. Per the germline V gene, CDR1 is MNHNS and CDR2 is SASEGT. CDR3 size: 14 residues. This clonotype was counted at least ten times. The antigen remains unidentified.

The chain recombines TRBV6-1 with TRBJ1-1; no firm D call. Sequencing used blood. The source is a middle-aged woman with Graves' ophthalmopathy. CDR3 residues: CASSDGITSREAFF. The CDR3 bases are TGTGCCAGCAGTGACGGGATTACCTCACGGGAAGCTTTCTTT.